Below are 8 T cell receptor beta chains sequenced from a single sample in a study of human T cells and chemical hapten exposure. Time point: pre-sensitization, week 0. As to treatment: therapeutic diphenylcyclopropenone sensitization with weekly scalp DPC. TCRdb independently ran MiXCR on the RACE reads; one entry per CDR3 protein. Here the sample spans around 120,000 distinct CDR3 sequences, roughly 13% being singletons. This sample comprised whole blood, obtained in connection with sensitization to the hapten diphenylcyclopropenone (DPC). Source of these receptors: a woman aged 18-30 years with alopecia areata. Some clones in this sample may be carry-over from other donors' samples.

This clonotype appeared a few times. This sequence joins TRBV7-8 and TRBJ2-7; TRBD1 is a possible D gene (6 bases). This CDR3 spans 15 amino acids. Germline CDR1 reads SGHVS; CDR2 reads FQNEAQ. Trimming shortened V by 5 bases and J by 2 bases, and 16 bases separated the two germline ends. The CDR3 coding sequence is TGTGCCAGCAGCCCGAAGACAGGACAACCCTACGAGCAGTACTTC. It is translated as CASSPKTGQPYEQYF. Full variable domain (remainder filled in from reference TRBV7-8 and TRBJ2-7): GAGVSQSPRYKVAKRGQDVALRCDPISGHVSLFWYQQALGQGPEFLTYFQNEAQLDKSGLPSDRFFAERPEGSVSTLKIQRTQQEDSAVYLCASSPKTGQPYEQYFGPGTRLTVT.

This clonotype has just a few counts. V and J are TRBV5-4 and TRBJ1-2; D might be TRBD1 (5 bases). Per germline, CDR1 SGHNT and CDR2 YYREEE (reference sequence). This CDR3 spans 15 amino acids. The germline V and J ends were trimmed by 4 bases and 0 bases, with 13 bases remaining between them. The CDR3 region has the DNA TGTGCCAGCAGCCCGCCGGACACCCCTAACTATGGCTACACCTTC. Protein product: CASSPPDTPNYGYTF.

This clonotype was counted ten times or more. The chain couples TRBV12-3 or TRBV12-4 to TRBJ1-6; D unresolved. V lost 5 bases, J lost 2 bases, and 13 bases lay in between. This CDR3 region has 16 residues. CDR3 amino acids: CASSRTGGPYNSPLHF. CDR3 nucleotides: TGTGCCAGCAGTCGGACTGGTGGCCCCTATAATTCACCCCTCCACTTT.

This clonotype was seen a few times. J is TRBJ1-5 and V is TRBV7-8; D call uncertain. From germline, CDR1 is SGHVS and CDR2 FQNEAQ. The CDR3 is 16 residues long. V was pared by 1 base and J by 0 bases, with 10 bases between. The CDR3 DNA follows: TGTGCCAGCAGCTTAGGAGGGAGTTTTAGCAATCAGCCCCAGCATTTT. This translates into CASSLGGSFSNQPQHF.

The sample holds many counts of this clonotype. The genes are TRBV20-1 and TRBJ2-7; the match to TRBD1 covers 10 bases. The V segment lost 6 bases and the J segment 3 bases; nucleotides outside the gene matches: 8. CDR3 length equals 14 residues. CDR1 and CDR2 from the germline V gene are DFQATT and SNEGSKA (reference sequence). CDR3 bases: TGCAGTGCCCTAAGTGGACAGGGGGGCTACGAGCAGTACTTC. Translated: CSALSGQGGYEQYF.

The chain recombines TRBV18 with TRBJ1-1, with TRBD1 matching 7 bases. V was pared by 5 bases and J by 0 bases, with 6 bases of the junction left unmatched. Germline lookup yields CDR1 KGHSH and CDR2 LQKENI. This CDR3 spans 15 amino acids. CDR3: CASSAPTGLNTEAFF. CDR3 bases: TGTGCCAGCTCAGCCCCGACAGGGCTGAACACTGAAGCTTTCTTT.

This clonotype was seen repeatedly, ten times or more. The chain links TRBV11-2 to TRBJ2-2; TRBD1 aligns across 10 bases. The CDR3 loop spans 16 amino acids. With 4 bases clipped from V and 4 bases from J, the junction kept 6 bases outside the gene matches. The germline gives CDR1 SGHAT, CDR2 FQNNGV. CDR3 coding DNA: TGTGCCAGCAGCTCAGACCGGGACAGGGGCACCGGGGAGCTGTTTTTT. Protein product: CASSSDRDRGTGELFF.

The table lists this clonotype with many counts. As DNA, the CDR3 is TGTGCCAGCAGTTTTCAGGGAAAGGGTGAAGCTTTCTTT. Protein sequence: CASSFQGKGEAFF. The chain combines TRBV12-3 or TRBV12-4 with TRBJ1-1, with D possibly matching TRBD1 (5 bases). There are 13 residues in the CDR3. Trimming pared 3 bases from V and 7 bases from J, leaving 12 bases between.